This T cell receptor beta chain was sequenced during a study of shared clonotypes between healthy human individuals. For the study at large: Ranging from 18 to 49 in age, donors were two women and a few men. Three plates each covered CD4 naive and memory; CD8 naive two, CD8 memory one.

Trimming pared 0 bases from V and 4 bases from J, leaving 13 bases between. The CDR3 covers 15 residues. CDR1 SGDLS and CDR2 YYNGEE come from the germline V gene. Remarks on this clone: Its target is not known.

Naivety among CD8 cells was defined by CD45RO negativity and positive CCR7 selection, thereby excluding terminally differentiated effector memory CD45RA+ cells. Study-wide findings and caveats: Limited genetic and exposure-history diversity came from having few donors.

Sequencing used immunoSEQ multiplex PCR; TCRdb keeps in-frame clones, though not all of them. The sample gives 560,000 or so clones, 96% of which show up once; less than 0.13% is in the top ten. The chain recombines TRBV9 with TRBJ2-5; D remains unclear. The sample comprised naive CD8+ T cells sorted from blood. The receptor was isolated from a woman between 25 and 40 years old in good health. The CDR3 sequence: CASSVGGNAGETQYF. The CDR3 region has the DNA TGTGCCAGCAGCGTAGGTGGTAATGCCGGAGAGACCCAGTACTTC.